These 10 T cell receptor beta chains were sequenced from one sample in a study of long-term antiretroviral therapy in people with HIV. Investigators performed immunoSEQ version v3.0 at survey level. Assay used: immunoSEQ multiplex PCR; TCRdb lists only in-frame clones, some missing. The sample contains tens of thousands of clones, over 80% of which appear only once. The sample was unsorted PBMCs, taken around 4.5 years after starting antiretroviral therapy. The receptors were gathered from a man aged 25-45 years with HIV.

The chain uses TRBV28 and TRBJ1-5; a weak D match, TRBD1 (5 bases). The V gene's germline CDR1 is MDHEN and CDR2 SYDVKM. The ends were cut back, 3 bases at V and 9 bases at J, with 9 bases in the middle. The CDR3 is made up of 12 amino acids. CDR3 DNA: TGTGCCAGCAGTTTCGAGAGGGGGCCCCAGCATTTT. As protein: CASSFERGPQHF.

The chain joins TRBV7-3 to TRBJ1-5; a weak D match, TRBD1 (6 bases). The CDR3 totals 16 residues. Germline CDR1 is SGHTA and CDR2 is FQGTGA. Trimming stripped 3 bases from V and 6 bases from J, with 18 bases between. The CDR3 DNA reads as TGTGCCAGCAGCTTCGGGCCCCCAGGGGAAGGTCAGCCCCAGCATTTT. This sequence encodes CASSFGPPGEGQPQHF.

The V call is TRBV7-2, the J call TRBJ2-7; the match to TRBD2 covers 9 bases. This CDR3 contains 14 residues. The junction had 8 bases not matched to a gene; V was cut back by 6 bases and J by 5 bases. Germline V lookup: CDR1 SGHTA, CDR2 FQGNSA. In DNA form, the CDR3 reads TGTGCCAGCAGAACCGGACTAGCGTATAACGAGCAGTACTTC. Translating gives CASRTGLAYNEQYF.

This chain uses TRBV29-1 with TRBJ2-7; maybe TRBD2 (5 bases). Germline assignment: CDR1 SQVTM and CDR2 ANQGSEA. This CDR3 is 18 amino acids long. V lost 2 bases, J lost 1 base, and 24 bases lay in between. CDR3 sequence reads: CSVEPRGEGEWSSYEQYF. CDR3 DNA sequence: TGCAGCGTTGAACCCCGTGGCGAGGGAGAATGGTCTTCCTACGAGCAGTACTTC.

The CDR3 DNA is TGTGCCAGCAGCCATATTCGGGGGGTCTGGTACGAGCAGTACTTC. It encodes CASSHIRGVWYEQYF. This chain joins TRBV11-2 and TRBJ2-7; TRBD2 agrees at 7 bases. V gave up 5 bases and J gave up 4 bases; unmatched junction bases: 11. Germline V gene data show CDR1 as SGHAT and CDR2 as FQNNGV. This CDR3 spans 15 amino acids.

The CDR3 bases are TGTGCCAGCAGTGACCAAGGGAAATCCTATGGCTACACCTTC. Translated: CASSDQGKSYGYTF. The chain couples TRBV6-5 to TRBJ1-2, with D uncertain. Germline V gene lookup returns CDR1 MNHEY and CDR2 SVGAGI. The CDR3 covers 14 residues. V was pared by 5 bases and J by 4 bases, with 14 bases between.

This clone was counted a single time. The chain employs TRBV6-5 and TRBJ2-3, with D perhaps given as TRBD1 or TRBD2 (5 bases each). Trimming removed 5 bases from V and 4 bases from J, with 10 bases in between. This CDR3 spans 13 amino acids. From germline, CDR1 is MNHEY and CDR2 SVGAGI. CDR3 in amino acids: CASSGTNPDTQYF. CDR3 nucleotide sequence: TGTGCCAGCAGTGGGACGAACCCAGATACGCAGTATTTT.

The CDR3 reads CASSFKPTGYETQYF. CDR3 sequence (DNA): TGTGCCAGCAGTTTTAAGCCGACAGGTTACGAGACCCAGTACTTC. The chain employs TRBV11-2 and TRBJ2-5; D is possibly TRBD1 (6 bases). The CDR3 spans 15 residues. V was pared by 6 bases and J by 5 bases, with 19 bases between. Looked up from germline, CDR1 is SGHAT and CDR2 is FQNNGV.

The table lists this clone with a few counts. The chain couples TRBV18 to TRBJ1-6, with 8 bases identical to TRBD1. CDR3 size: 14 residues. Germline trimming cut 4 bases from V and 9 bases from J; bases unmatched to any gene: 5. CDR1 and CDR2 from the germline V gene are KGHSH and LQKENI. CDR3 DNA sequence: TGTGCCAGCTCACTGGGACAGGCCCCTTCACCCCTCCACTTT. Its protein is CASSLGQAPSPLHF.

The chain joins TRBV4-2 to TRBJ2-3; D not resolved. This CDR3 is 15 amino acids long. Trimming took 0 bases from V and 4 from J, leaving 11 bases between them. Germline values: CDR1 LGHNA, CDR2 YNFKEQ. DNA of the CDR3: TGTGCCAGCAGCCAAGATTGGCCTACTCCAGATACGCAGTATTTT. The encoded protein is CASSQDWPTPDTQYF.